These 32 T cell receptor beta chains came from one sample sequenced in a study of blood T cell repertoires in COVID-19. Sequenced by immunoSEQ multiplex PCR; TCRdb stores in-frame clones only, minus some. The table shows 300,000 to 400,000 clones, with approximately 86% occurring only once. Sequencing was performed on PBMCs or T cells enriched from blood (not recorded which). The receptors come from a woman in her 40s with acute COVID-19.

This chain connects TRBV27 to TRBJ1-1; maybe TRBD1 (5 bases). The CDR3 has 15 amino acids. V dropped 4 bases and J dropped 0 bases, with 12 bases sitting between them. The germline V gene has CDR1 MNHEY and CDR2 SMNVEV (reference sequence). CDR3 residues: CASSSYGHMNTEAFF. The CDR3 DNA reads TGTGCCAGCAGTTCCTACGGACACATGAACACTGAAGCTTTCTTT.

This chain links TRBV9 with TRBJ2-2, with 7 bases fitting TRBD1. CDR1 is SGDLS and CDR2 is YYNGEE in the germline V gene. V was clipped by 1 base and J by 3 bases; unmatched bases: 6. The CDR3 is 16 residues long. The CDR3 protein is CASSVYAGGDTGELFF. CDR3 sequence (DNA): TGTGCCAGCAGCGTATACGCAGGGGGAGACACCGGGGAGCTGTTTTTT.

A few counts support this clone. The V gene is TRBV7-2, the J gene TRBJ1-2; D gene unclear. CDR3 length: 13 amino acids. Trimming took 0 bases from V and 7 from J, leaving 9 bases between them. Germline loops: CDR1 SGHTA, CDR2 FQGNSA. The CDR3 region has the DNA TGTGCCAGCAGCTTAGCTGGAGAACTTGGCTACACCTTC. Translated, it gives CASSLAGELGYTF.

The rearrangement uses TRBV7-8 and TRBJ2-3; 9 bases map to TRBD2. J was trimmed by 4 bases and V by 11 bases; bases with no gene match: 19. Germline lookup yields CDR1 SGHVS and CDR2 FQNEAQ. The CDR3 contains 17 residues. CDR3 amino acids: CASSLGASGMTSDTQYF. For the CDR3, the DNA is TGTGCCTCCTCCTTGGGGGCTAGCGGGATGACATCAGATACGCAGTATTTT.

The chain employs TRBV7-6 and TRBJ2-1; D ambiguous. V lost 1 base, J lost 0 bases, and 7 bases lay in between. Germline CDR1 is SGHVS and CDR2 is FNYEAQ. This CDR3 comprises 15 residues. CDR3 in DNA: TGTGCCAGCAGCTTAGGGCGGAACTCCTACAATGAGCAGTTCTTC. It translates to CASSLGRNSYNEQFF.

The chain uses TRBV5-1 and TRBJ1-2, with no clear D. This CDR3 spans 14 amino acids. V was shortened by 4 bases and J by 0 bases, with 10 bases between the two germline ends. CDR1 is SGHRS, CDR2 YFSETQ, per germline. The CDR3 DNA is TGCGCCAGCAGCCCGACATCCACTAACTATGGCTACACCTTC. Amino acids: CASSPTSTNYGYTF.

The chain has TRBV15 and TRBJ2-7; D is unclear. Germline V CDR1 and CDR2: LNHNV, YYDKDF (reference sequence). The CDR3 has 14 amino acids. Trimming shortened V by 0 bases and J by 1 base, and 7 bases separated the two germline ends. The CDR3 region has the DNA TGTGCCACCAGCAGAGATTCTAAGTCCTACGAGCAGTACTTC. This sequence encodes CATSRDSKSYEQYF.

V usage is TRBV19 and J usage is TRBJ2-7; 9 nucleotides agree with TRBD2. The CDR3 length is 15 residues. Germline loops: CDR1 LNHDA, CDR2 SQIVND (reference sequence). The junction had 8 bases not matched to a gene; V was cut back by 5 bases and J by 3 bases. CDR3 loop: CASSELSGSFYEQYF. CDR3 bases: TGTGCCAGTAGTGAACTTAGCGGGAGTTTCTACGAGCAGTACTTC.

The DNA of the CDR3 is TGTGCCAGCAGTTTGGGGAGGTGGACTGAAGCTTTCTTT. Its protein product is CASSLGRWTEAFF. The rearrangement links TRBV6-2 or TRBV6-3 to TRBJ1-1; D not resolved. This CDR3 is built from 13 residues. Germline CDR1 is MNHEY and CDR2 is SVGEGT. Trimming removed 4 bases from V and 5 bases from J, with 11 bases in between.

The chain has TRBV28 and TRBJ2-7, with TRBD1 as a possible D gene (5 bases). V dropped 6 bases and J dropped 1 base, with 16 bases sitting between them. The CDR3 covers 15 residues. CDR1 and CDR2 (germline): MDHEN, SYDVKM. The CDR3 here is CASSSLTTVSYEQYF. The DNA of the CDR3 is TGTGCCAGCAGCAGCCTCACGACAGTTTCCTACGAGCAGTACTTC.

The chain recombines TRBV4-3 with TRBJ2-2; D is perhaps TRBD1 (5 bases). Germline lookup yields CDR1 LGHNA and CDR2 YSLEER. Trimming cost V 0 bases and J 2 bases, with 10 bases left between them. The length of the CDR3 is 16 residues. In DNA, the CDR3 is TGCGCCAGCAGCCAAGATAGGGGCTTAAACACCGGGGAGCTGTTTTTT. It is translated as CASSQDRGLNTGELFF.

This clone was counted once. V usage is TRBV5-1 and J usage is TRBJ2-3, with 8 bases matching TRBD2. V dropped 3 bases and J dropped 0; count of bases not matched to a gene: 3. This CDR3 comprises 15 residues. Germline V lookup: CDR1 SGHRS, CDR2 YFSETQ. The CDR3 DNA follows: TGCGCCAGCAGCTCCGCTAGCGGGAGCACAGATACGCAGTATTTT. Translating gives CASSSASGSTDTQYF.

The J gene is TRBJ1-2, the V gene TRBV5-4; TRBD1 matches at 12 bases. V shed 3 bases and J 6 bases; nucleotides not matched to a gene: 0. CDR3 size: 13 residues. In germline, CDR1 is SGHNT, CDR2 YYREEE (reference sequence). The CDR3 DNA follows: TGTGCCAGCAGCTGGGACAGGGGGCATGGCTACACCTTC. Translation gives CASSWDRGHGYTF.

The gene calls are TRBV6-6 and TRBJ1-1, with D unclear. V was shortened by 3 bases and J by 1 base, with 15 bases between the two germline ends. The germline gives CDR1 MNHNY, CDR2 SVGAGI (reference sequence). This CDR3 is built from 16 residues. The CDR3 DNA sequence: TGTGCCAGCAGTTATCACACCGCCGCAGGGAACACTGAAGCTTTCTTT. Residues: CASSYHTAAGNTEAFF.

The CDR3 sequence: CASRRLAGQNNEQFF. The CDR3 DNA is TGTGCCAGCAGACGACTAGCGGGACAAAACAATGAGCAGTTCTTC. This sequence joins TRBV6-5 and TRBJ2-1, with TRBD2 identical over 11 bases. Trimming removed 6 bases from V and 5 bases from J; junction bases left unmatched: 6. In germline, CDR1 is MNHEY, CDR2 SVGAGI. This CDR3 contains 15 residues.

This clone is a singleton in its sample. The chain has TRBV27 and TRBJ1-4; D ambiguous. Trimming removed 9 bases from V and 5 bases from J, with 16 bases in between. From germline, CDR1 is MNHEY and CDR2 SMNVEV (reference sequence). This CDR3 has 14 amino acids. The CDR3 DNA follows: TGTGCCAGTACGAGGGCATTCGGAAATGAAAAACTGTTTTTT. Its translation: CASTRAFGNEKLFF.

The chain recombines TRBV19 with TRBJ2-1, with D possibly TRBD2 on 6 matching bases. This CDR3 has 16 amino acids. The V gene's germline CDR1 is LNHDA and CDR2 SQIVND (reference sequence). V was trimmed by 3 bases and J by 7 bases, leaving 19 bases between them. The CDR3 nucleotides are TGTGCCAGTAGTATTTATCCTGGCGCTCGGGGGAATGAGCAGTTCTTC. It is translated as CASSIYPGARGNEQFF. Full variable domain (outside the CDR3, taken from reference TRBV19 and TRBJ2-1): DGGITQSPKYLFRKEGQNVTLSCEQNLNHDAMYWYRQDPGQGLRLIYYSQIVNDFQKGDIAEGYSVSREKKESFPLTVTSAQKNPTAFYLCASSIYPGARGNEQFFGPGTRLTVL.

The V call is TRBV28, the J call TRBJ1-2; D is undetermined. CDR1 and CDR2 from the germline V gene are MDHEN and SYDVKM. This CDR3 is 13 amino acids long. Deletions cut 5 bases from V and 7 bases from J, with 14 bases between. CDR3 loop: CASSTSLLGGYTF. Written as DNA, the CDR3 is TGTGCCAGCAGTACCAGTCTGCTTGGTGGCTACACCTTC.

The chain recombines TRBV28 with TRBJ1-2, with 9 bases fitting TRBD1. The CDR3 has 13 amino acids. With 7 bases clipped from V and 4 bases from J, the junction kept 4 bases outside the gene matches. CDR1 is MDHEN and CDR2 is SYDVKM in the germline V gene. The CDR3 region has the DNA TGTGCCAGCATCGTGACAGGGGGCTATGGCTACACCTTC. This sequence encodes CASIVTGGYGYTF.

The chain recombines TRBV27 with TRBJ2-7; D perhaps matches TRBD2 (5 bases). The germline CDR1 and CDR2 sequences are MNHEY and SMNVEV (reference sequence). The CDR3 is made up of 14 amino acids. Trimming shortened V by 5 bases and J by 4 bases, and 15 bases separated the two germline ends. CDR3 sequence reads: CASSTIRRGYEQYF. The CDR3 bases are TGTGCCAGCAGTACGATTCGACGGGGATACGAGCAGTACTTC.

Only one count was recorded for this clone. The chain has TRBV2 and TRBJ1-4; weak D call: TRBD1 (5 bases). This CDR3 has 17 residues. V was pared by 6 bases and J by 0 bases, with 17 bases between. The V gene's germline CDR1 is SNHLY and CDR2 FYNNEI. Here the CDR3 reads CASRIGVGVATNEKLFF. The CDR3 DNA follows: TGTGCCAGCAGGATAGGGGTCGGTGTAGCAACTAATGAAAAACTGTTTTTT.

The rearrangement uses TRBV4-3 and TRBJ1-1, with TRBD1 matching over 10 bases. The CDR3 is 15 amino acids. After removal of 6 bases from V and 7 bases from J, the junction contained 11 bases not matched to a gene. Looked up from germline, CDR1 is LGHNA and CDR2 is YSLEER. Written as DNA, the CDR3 is TGCGCCAGCAGACCGGGACAGGGGTTCTTTAATGAAGCTTTCTTT. Protein: CASRPGQGFFNEAFF.

V and J are TRBV4-3 and TRBJ1-2; D is ambiguous. Trimming took 4 bases from V and 4 from J, leaving 13 bases between them. Per germline, CDR1 LGHNA and CDR2 YSLEER. There are 14 residues in the CDR3. CDR3 nucleotides: TGCGCCAGCAGCCCCGGAGGCATCGGCTATGGCTACACCTTC. Protein sequence: CASSPGGIGYGYTF.

The V and J genes are TRBV27 and TRBJ2-3; D perhaps matches TRBD2 (5 bases). Germline V gives CDR1 MNHEY, CDR2 SMNVEV (reference sequence). This CDR3 has 15 residues. The V end lost 9 bases, the J end lost 4 bases, and 20 bases lay between the germline ends. The CDR3 sequence: CASRRIIEGADTQYF. For the CDR3, the DNA is TGTGCCAGTCGGAGGATCATTGAGGGTGCAGATACGCAGTATTTT.

There are many counts of this clone. The V and J genes are TRBV5-1 and TRBJ2-3; TRBD2 agrees at 9 bases. The CDR3 has 15 residues. Germline lookup yields CDR1 SGHRS and CDR2 YFSETQ. V was clipped by 0 bases and J by 5 bases; unmatched bases: 4. CDR3 region: CASSLVAGGGDTQYF. The CDR3 nucleotides read TGCGCCAGCAGCTTGGTCGCGGGAGGGGGAGATACGCAGTATTTT.

The rearrangement joins TRBV4-3 to TRBJ2-1; D is possibly TRBD1 (8 bases). Germline V CDR1 and CDR2: LGHNA, YSLEER. The CDR3 spans 17 residues. The V end lost 3 bases, the J end lost 6 bases, and 21 bases lay between the germline ends. In nucleotides, the CDR3 is TGCGCCAGCAGCCACTTTGCTACCAGCGGGACAGGCAATGAGCAGTTCTTC. This sequence encodes CASSHFATSGTGNEQFF.

The rearrangement links TRBV9 to TRBJ2-1; tentative D call: TRBD1 (5 bases). Trimming left V 0 bases short and J 0 bases short, with 10 bases between. The CDR3 consists of 16 residues. The germline CDR1 and CDR2 sequences are SGDLS and YYNGEE. CDR3 region: CASSVGGWSSYNEQFF. CDR3 nucleotides: TGTGCCAGCAGCGTAGGGGGCTGGAGCTCCTACAATGAGCAGTTCTTC.

This clone was counted at least ten times. The chain has TRBV6-5 and TRBJ1-2, with D uncertain. Germline V gene data show CDR1 as MNHEY and CDR2 as SVGAGI. Trimming stripped 2 bases from V and 3 bases from J, with 10 bases between. The CDR3 consists of 14 residues. CDR3: CASSYEGMDYGYTF. Written as DNA, the CDR3 is TGTGCCAGCAGTTACGAGGGAATGGACTATGGCTACACCTTC.

The DNA for the CDR3 is TGTGCCAGCAGTTACCCGGGAGTGGGTACGCAGTATTTT. The encoded protein is CASSYPGVGTQYF. This chain joins TRBV6-5 and TRBJ2-3; D is possibly TRBD2 (6 bases). Germline V gives CDR1 MNHEY, CDR2 SVGAGI. The CDR3 spans 13 residues. Trimming took 2 bases from V and 8 from J, leaving 11 bases between them.

V is TRBV28 and J is TRBJ1-2; D is undetermined. The CDR3 length is 11 residues. V dropped 5 bases and J dropped 7 bases, with 8 bases sitting between them. Looked up from germline, CDR1 is MDHEN and CDR2 is SYDVKM. CDR3 amino acids: CASSTVSGYTF. As DNA, the CDR3 is TGTGCCAGCAGTACTGTGAGTGGCTACACCTTC.

This chain connects TRBV7-9 to TRBJ2-7; 7 bases agree with TRBD1. The CDR3 runs to 14 residues. V was clipped by 5 bases and J by 3 bases; unmatched bases: 7. Germline V gene sequence: CDR1 SEHNR, CDR2 FQNEAQ (reference sequence). CDR3 loop: CASSPRDSSYEQYF. The CDR3 nucleotides read TGTGCCAGCAGCCCCCGGGACAGCAGCTACGAGCAGTACTTC.

This chain links TRBV6-6 with TRBJ1-2, with 11 bases matching TRBD1. The CDR3 consists of 14 residues. Trimming removed 6 bases from V and 7 bases from J; junction bases left unmatched: 7. The V gene's germline CDR1 is MNHNY and CDR2 SVGAGI (reference sequence). The CDR3 region is CASSPDRGLGGYTF. The DNA of the CDR3 is TGTGCCAGCAGCCCGGACAGGGGGCTAGGTGGCTACACCTTC.